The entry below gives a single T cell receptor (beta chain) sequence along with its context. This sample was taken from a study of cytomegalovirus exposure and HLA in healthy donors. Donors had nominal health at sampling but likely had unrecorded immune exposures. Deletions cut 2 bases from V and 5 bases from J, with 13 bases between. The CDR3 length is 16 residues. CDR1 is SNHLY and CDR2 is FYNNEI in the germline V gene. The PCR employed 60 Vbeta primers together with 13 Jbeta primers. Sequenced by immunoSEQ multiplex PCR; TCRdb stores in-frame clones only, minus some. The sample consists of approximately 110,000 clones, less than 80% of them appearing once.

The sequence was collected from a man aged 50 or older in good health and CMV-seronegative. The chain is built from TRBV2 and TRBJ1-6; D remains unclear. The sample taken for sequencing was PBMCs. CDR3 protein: CASSEITEWNNSPLHF. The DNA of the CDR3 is TGTGCCAGCAGTGAAATCACAGAGTGGAATAATTCACCCCTCCACTTT.